Each of the 2 T cell receptor beta chains below was sequenced from the same sample in a study of shared clonotypes between healthy human individuals. Only in-frame clones appear in the TCRdb table, and some are missing; sequencing was by immunoSEQ multiplex PCR. The repertoire holds some 2,100,000 clones, with 95% as singletons. The material sequenced was naive CD4+ T cells sorted from blood. The subset is: CD45RA+ positively selected. The receptor set was obtained from a man younger than 30 in good health.

The chain carries TRBV6-6 and TRBJ2-7, with D possibly called TRBD1 or TRBD2 (5 bases each). V lost 6 bases and J lost 6, with 12 bases in between. Germline V gene data show CDR1 as MNHNY and CDR2 as SVGAGI (reference sequence). This CDR3 is built from 12 residues. CDR3 residues: CASSPPGLEQYF. CDR3 nucleotide sequence: TGTGCCAGCAGCCCGCCGGGGCTCGAGCAGTACTTC.

The V gene is TRBV5-1, the J gene TRBJ2-7, with D perhaps TRBD1 or TRBD2 (5 bases each). This CDR3 comprises 16 residues. The V gene lost 4 bases and the J gene lost 2 bases, with 19 bases spanning the gap. Germline V lookup: CDR1 SGHRS, CDR2 YFSETQ. This CDR3 reads CASSPESGRSPYEQYF. The CDR3, as DNA: TGCGCCAGCAGCCCGGAATCGGGACGGAGTCCCTACGAGCAGTACTTC.